One sample yielded the 27 T cell receptor beta chains listed below, sequenced in a study of shared clonotypes between healthy human individuals. Method: immunoSEQ multiplex PCR; TCRdb's copy keeps in-frame clones and lacks some. The data contain hundreds of thousands of clones, more than 70% of them singletons. Sequences were obtained from memory CD4+ T cells sorted from blood. Specified subset: CD45RA-negative fraction. The receptors here all came from a woman between 25 and 40 years old in good health.

CDR3 bases: TGTGCCTGGAGCCACCCTGGACAGGGGAACTACAATGAGCAGTTCTTC. Its protein product is CAWSHPGQGNYNEQFF. This sequence joins TRBV30 and TRBJ2-1; TRBD1 aligns across 9 bases. Unmatched junction bases numbered 9, after V lost 3 bases and J lost 3 bases. The V gene's germline CDR1 is GTSNPN and CDR2 SVGIG (reference sequence). The CDR3 runs 16 residues. Using reference TRBV30 and TRBJ2-1 for the parts outside the CDR3, the full variable domain is SQTIHQWPATLVQPVGSPLSLECTVEGTSNPNLYWYRQAAGRGLQLLFYSVGIGQISSEVPQNLSASRPQDRQFILSSKKLLLSDSGFYLCAWSHPGQGNYNEQFFGPGTRLTVL.

The chain carries TRBV6-6 and TRBJ1-5; D gene uncertain. Trimming took 7 bases from V and 2 from J, leaving 12 bases between them. Germline CDR1 reads MNHNY; CDR2 reads SVGAGI (reference sequence). The CDR3 has 14 amino acids. The CDR3 DNA is TGTGCCAGCACGCCCCTAACAGGCAATCAGCCCCAGCATTTT. Translating gives CASTPLTGNQPQHF.

Details on this clone: Other nucleotide sequences from this sample produce the same CDR3. The chain couples TRBV25-1 to TRBJ2-3; 13 bases fit TRBD2. The CDR3 sequence is 15 residues long. Germline values: CDR1 MGHDK, CDR2 SYGVNS. Unmatched junction bases numbered 0, after V lost 3 bases and J lost 3 bases. In DNA form, the CDR3 reads TGTGCCAGCAGTGAGGGACTAGCGGGAACAGATACGCAGTATTTT. Amino acid sequence: CASSEGLAGTDTQYF.

This sequence joins TRBV4-1 and TRBJ1-2; D gene unclear. Germline loops: CDR1 MGHRA, CDR2 YSYEKL. The CDR3 consists of 15 residues. V was pared by 0 bases and J by 5 bases, with 13 bases between. DNA for the CDR3: TGCGCCAGCAGCCAAGAAGGAGCTTCCAGGTATGGCTACACCTTC. This translates into CASSQEGASRYGYTF.

The chain recombines TRBV28 with TRBJ2-7; TRBD1 might be the D (5 bases). Trimming took off 6 bases at V and 0 bases at J, with 18 bases between the two ends. The CDR3 sequence is 16 residues long. Germline V gene lookup returns CDR1 MDHEN and CDR2 SYDVKM. The CDR3 DNA is TGTGCCAGCAGCTACTCGACAGTGGACACCTCCTACGAGCAGTACTTC. This encodes CASSYSTVDTSYEQYF.

This chain links TRBV4-1 with TRBJ2-5, with a tentative D call TRBD1 (6 bases). Germline lookup yields CDR1 MGHRA and CDR2 YSYEKL. The V end lost 4 bases, the J end lost 4 bases, and 10 bases lay between the germline ends. This CDR3 spans 13 amino acids. The CDR3 nucleotides are TGCGCCAGCAGCCTGCTACAGGGAGAGACCCAGTACTTC. The encoded protein is CASSLLQGETQYF.

This clone was recorded a few times. The V gene is TRBV27, the J gene TRBJ1-1, with D maybe TRBD1 (6 bases). Germline V CDR1 and CDR2: MNHEY, SMNVEV (reference sequence). V shed 5 bases and J shed 2 bases, with 18 bases lying between them. This CDR3 is built from 16 residues. The CDR3 sequence: CASSARGGDYNTEAFF. CDR3 DNA: TGTGCCAGCAGTGCCCGGGGGGGCGACTATAACACTGAAGCTTTCTTT.

The J gene is TRBJ1-5, the V gene TRBV6-1; the D is unclear. Trimming removed 6 bases from V and 4 bases from J, with 13 bases in between. The CDR3 contains 14 residues. Germline values: CDR1 MNHNS, CDR2 SASEGT. CDR3 in DNA: TGTGCCAGCAGCCCCGGACGGGTTAATCAGCCCCAGCATTTT. Encoded protein: CASSPGRVNQPQHF.

The chain carries TRBV2 and TRBJ2-2, with 9 bases that match TRBD1. The CDR3 is 14 residues long. Germline CDR1 reads SNHLY; CDR2 reads FYNNEI. Trimming took 6 bases from V and 4 from J; bases not matched to a gene: 3. Here the CDR3 DNA reads TGTGCCAGCAGCCACAGGGGGCTCACCGGGGAGCTGTTTTTT. Its translation is CASSHRGLTGELFF.

Worth noting for this clone: This sample also contains other DNA sequences that code for the same CDR3. The chain joins TRBV4-1 to TRBJ1-2, with 8 bases fitting TRBD1. Trimming took 4 bases from V and 7 from J; bases not matched to a gene: 14. Germline CDR1 and CDR2: MGHRA and YSYEKL. The CDR3 totals 16 residues. The CDR3 DNA reads as TGCGCCAGCAGCCGAGGACAGGGAGTGGTCTTGCGTGGCTACACCTTC. Its translation: CASSRGQGVVLRGYTF.

This clone occurred once. The chain is built from TRBV4-1 and TRBJ2-7, with D unclear. Trimming left V 1 base short and J 3 bases short, with 10 bases between. This CDR3 comprises 14 residues. Germline V gene sequence: CDR1 MGHRA, CDR2 YSYEKL. CDR3 residues: CASSQVTAVYEQYF. CDR3 nucleotide sequence: TGCGCCAGCAGCCAAGTCACGGCAGTCTACGAGCAGTACTTC.

The V and J genes are TRBV5-1 and TRBJ2-1; 13 positions agree with TRBD2. V lost 4 bases and J lost 15; bases outside the gene matches: 4. CDR1 SGHRS and CDR2 YFSETQ come from the germline V gene. The CDR3 sequence is 12 residues long. The CDR3 DNA reads as TGCGCCAGCAGCCCAACTAGCGGGAGGGGGTTCTTC. Protein: CASSPTSGRGFF. Full variable domain (rest looked up from reference TRBV5-1 and TRBJ2-1): KAGVTQTPRYLIKTRGQQVTLSCSPISGHRSVSWYQQTPGQGLQFLFEYFSETQRNKGNFPGRFSGRQFSNSRSEMNVSTLELGDSALYLCASSPTSGRGFFGPGTRLTVL.

The chain combines TRBV6-6 with TRBJ2-2; D possibly corresponds to TRBD1 (5 bases). This CDR3 spans 13 amino acids. Trimming took off 7 bases at V and 6 bases at J, with 12 bases between the two ends. Per the germline V gene, CDR1 is MNHNY and CDR2 is SVGAGI (reference sequence). The CDR3 is CASTTGSAGELFF. DNA of the CDR3: TGTGCCAGCACAACAGGAAGCGCCGGGGAGCTGTTTTTT.

This clone has just a few counts. The V call is TRBV19, the J call TRBJ2-6; D could derive from TRBD1 or TRBD2 (5 bases each). Trimming took off 4 bases at V and 1 base at J, with 14 bases between the two ends. CDR1 is LNHDA, CDR2 SQIVND, per germline (reference sequence). The CDR3 consists of 17 residues. For the CDR3, the DNA is TGTGCCAGTAGTAGGGGACGGACTTATTCTGGGGCCAACGTCCTGACTTTC. As protein: CASSRGRTYSGANVLTF.

The chain uses TRBV7-8 and TRBJ2-7; a weak D match, TRBD1 (6 bases). The germline gives CDR1 SGHVS, CDR2 FQNEAQ. Trimming left V 4 bases short and J 10 bases short, with 14 bases between. The CDR3 consists of 12 residues. CDR3 sequence reads: CASSWPTGLQYF. The DNA for the CDR3 is TGTGCCAGCAGCTGGCCTACAGGGCTCCAGTACTTC.

The rearrangement uses TRBV2 and TRBJ2-4, with 7 bases that match TRBD2. From germline, CDR1 is SNHLY and CDR2 FYNNEI. The CDR3 runs 14 residues. V trimming: 1 base; J trimming: 4 bases; junction bases outside the gene matches: 1. Here the CDR3 reads CASSEGGGKNIQYF. The DNA for the CDR3 is TGTGCCAGCAGTGAAGGGGGAGGGAAAAACATTCAGTACTTC.

V and J are TRBV29-1 and TRBJ1-5, with D possibly matching TRBD1 (5 bases). Germline values: CDR1 SQVTM, CDR2 ANQGSEA. The V and J ends lost 7 bases and 5 bases respectively, with 15 bases between them. The CDR3 totals 13 residues. The CDR3 DNA sequence: TGCAGCGCGAGGAAAGGGACGGATCAGCCCCAGCATTTT. This gives the protein CSARKGTDQPQHF.

This clone was counted a few times. V and J are TRBV6-5 and TRBJ1-2; TRBD1 is a possible D gene (5 bases). Germline CDR1 is MNHEY and CDR2 is SVGAGI. There are 14 residues in the CDR3. Trimming removed 0 bases at V and 5 bases at J, with 10 bases between. The CDR3 sequence: CASSYSGGKYGYTF. DNA of the CDR3: TGTGCCAGCAGTTACTCGGGGGGAAAATATGGCTACACCTTC.

This clone occurred a few times. The chain couples TRBV11-3 to TRBJ2-2, with D maybe TRBD1 (5 bases). Germline CDR1 SGHNT, CDR2 YENEEA. There are 14 residues in the CDR3. V lost 1 base, J lost 5 bases, and 8 bases lay in between. The CDR3, as DNA: TGTGCCAGCAGCTTAGGCAGGGCTACCGGGGAGCTGTTTTTT. Translating it yields CASSLGRATGELFF.

The V and J genes are TRBV5-8 and TRBJ1-2; D may be TRBD1 (5 bases). The germline V gene has CDR1 SGHTS and CDR2 YDEGEE. The CDR3 consists of 15 residues. Trimming took off 7 bases at V and 2 bases at J, with 18 bases between the two ends. The CDR3 DNA reads as TGTGCCAGCGCCCCGGGGGACCACGAGAACTATGGCTACACCTTC. Protein sequence: CASAPGDHENYGYTF. Based on the CDR3 plus reference TRBV5-8 and TRBJ1-2, the full variable domain is EAGVTQSPTHLIKTRGQQATLRCSPISGHTSVYWYQQALGLGLQFLLWYDEGEERNRGNFPPRFSGRQFPNYSSELNVNALELEDSALYLCASAPGDHENYGYTFGSGTRLTVV.

This clone was picked up a small number of times. The chain is built from TRBV28 and TRBJ2-3; D is unresolved. V was cut by 2 bases and J by 1 base, with 10 bases left in between. Germline V gene sequence: CDR1 MDHEN, CDR2 SYDVKM. This CDR3 spans 15 amino acids. CDR3 protein: CASSLSLSGTDTQYF. The CDR3 bases are TGTGCCAGCAGTTTAAGCCTATCGGGCACAGATACGCAGTATTTT.

This clone showed up many times. The chain joins TRBV7-3 to TRBJ2-3, with TRBD2 matching 11 bases. The junction had 3 bases not matched to a gene; V was cut back by 1 base and J by 3 bases. The CDR3 totals 16 residues. The V gene's germline CDR1 is SGHTA and CDR2 FQGTGA. The DNA for the CDR3 is TGTGCCAGCAGCTTAAGTCCTAGCGGGAGGACAGATACGCAGTATTTT. This sequence encodes CASSLSPSGRTDTQYF.

The rearrangement links TRBV29-1 to TRBJ2-1; D might be TRBD2 (5 bases). There are 12 residues in the CDR3. Germline V gene data show CDR1 as SQVTM and CDR2 as ANQGSEA. Trimming took 4 bases from V and 7 from J, leaving 11 bases between them. DNA for the CDR3: TGCAGCGTTGTTCGGGGTTGGAATGAGCAGTTCTTC. Its translation is CSVVRGWNEQFF.

This chain uses TRBV19 with TRBJ2-7; TRBD1 agrees at 9 bases. With V trimmed by 7 bases and J by 4 bases, 5 bases remained unmatched. This CDR3 comprises 13 residues. Germline CDR1 reads LNHDA; CDR2 reads SQIVND (reference sequence). The CDR3 DNA reads TGTGCCAGTAAGGGGGACAGGGATTACGAGCAGTACTTC. Its translation is CASKGDRDYEQYF.

This clone was found a few times. The J gene is TRBJ1-2, the V gene TRBV5-1, with D possibly being TRBD1 (5 bases). Germline V gives CDR1 SGHRS, CDR2 YFSETQ. This CDR3 spans 12 amino acids. Trimming cost V 4 bases and J 2 bases, with 6 bases left between them. This CDR3 reads CASSEGNYGYTF. The DNA for the CDR3 is TGCGCCAGCAGCGAGGGGAACTATGGCTACACCTTC.

The rearrangement links TRBV7-9 to TRBJ1-1; 8 nucleotides align to TRBD1. Germline loops: CDR1 SEHNR, CDR2 FQNEAQ (reference sequence). Trimming at V came to 5 bases and at J to 7 bases, leaving 6 bases not matched to a gene. The CDR3 is made up of 13 amino acids. CDR3 sequence (DNA): TGTGCCAGCAGCATCCCGACAGGGGATGAAGCTTTCTTT. Translation gives CASSIPTGDEAFF.

V and J are TRBV5-1 and TRBJ2-3; 7 nucleotides match TRBD2. The germline V gene has CDR1 SGHRS and CDR2 YFSETQ. The length of the CDR3 is 16 residues. Trimming removed 4 bases from V and 1 base from J; junction bases left unmatched: 9. The CDR3: CASSLRDYRGTDTQYF. In nucleotides, the CDR3 is TGCGCCAGCAGCCTCCGGGACTACCGAGGCACAGATACGCAGTATTTT.